This is a list of T cell receptor beta chains from one sample in a study of blood T cell repertoires in COVID-19. Repertoires were generated with immunoSEQ multiplex PCR, while TCRdb's copy carries only in-frame clones and drops some. This repertoire shows 200,000 or so clones, less than 90% found once; its top ten account for roughly 2%. Input material: peripheral blood. The receptor source for this set is a woman in her fifties or sixties with acute or convalescent COVID-19. Both conserved end residues are part of each CDR3. Each record gives: J gene, D gene, clone size, V gene, CDR3 length, CDR3 protein, CDR3 DNA. The D gene is left open where the match is weak. Not all rows give a size; the values are once, few, many and, for expanded clones, a class.

>TRBJ1-2|-|few|TRBV6-1|14
CASSEFGGNYGYTF
TGTGCCAGCAGTGAATTCGGGGGAAACTATGGCTACACCTTC
>TRBJ2-1|TRBD2|-|TRBV18|15
CASSPPGTSKSEQFF
TGTGCCAGCTCACCACCCGGGACTAGCAAAAGTGAGCAGTTCTTC
>TRBJ2-2|-|-|TRBV3-1/TRBV3-2|12
CASSQDAGELFF
TGTGCCAGCAGCCAAGACGCCGGGGAGCTGTTTTTT
>TRBJ2-5|-|-|TRBV18|14
CASSPVVGGETQYF
TGTGCCAGCTCACCAGTGGTGGGGGGAGAGACCCAGTACTTC
>TRBJ2-3|-|-|TRBV5-4|15
CASSLGTGNTDTQYF
TGTGCCAGCAGCTTGGGGACGGGAAACACAGATACGCAGTATTTT
>TRBJ1-4|-|-|TRBV4-3|16
CASSQGAFRGYEKLFF
TGCGCCAGCAGCCAAGGGGCCTTTCGTGGGTATGAAAAACTGTTTTTT
>TRBJ2-1|TRBD2|-|TRBV10-3|14
CAISDKRESTEQFF
TGTGCCATCAGTGACAAGCGGGAGAGTACTGAGCAGTTCTTC
>TRBJ2-7|TRBD1|-|TRBV30|11
CALVGQREQYF
TGTGCCTTAGTGGGACAGCGCGAGCAGTACTTC
>TRBJ2-1|TRBD2|-|TRBV30|14
CAWKGLVNADEQFF
TGTGCCTGGAAGGGACTAGTCAACGCCGATGAGCAGTTCTTC
>TRBJ1-1|TRBD1|few|TRBV6-2/TRBV6-3|15
CASSYLSQGVIRAFF
TGTGCCAGCAGTTACCTATCTCAGGGGGTAATCCGAGCTTTCTTT
>TRBJ1-1|TRBD1|once|TRBV4-2|16
CASSRDRARGNTEAFF
TGTGCCAGCAGCCGAGACAGGGCCAGGGGGAACACTGAAGCTTTCTTT
>TRBJ2-5|-|-|TRBV11-2|17
CASSLGRVVAAGETQYF
TGTGCCAGCAGCTTAGGACGGGTGGTAGCGGCGGGAGAGACCCAGTACTTC
>TRBJ1-1|-|-|TRBV12-3/TRBV12-4|11
CASRAGGEAFF
TGTGCCAGCCGCGCAGGCGGGGAAGCTTTCTTT
>TRBJ1-6|-|-|TRBV4-3|13
CASSQEVEGPLHF
TGCGCCAGCAGCCAAGAAGTAGAGGGACCCCTCCACTTT
>TRBJ2-1|TRBD2|-|TRBV24-1|15
CATSDSSGTYNEQFF
TGTGCCACCAGTGATTCTAGCGGGACCTACAATGAGCAGTTCTTC